This T cell receptor beta chain was captured in a study of T cell changes during pregnancy in multiple sclerosis. Unmatched junction bases numbered 13, after V lost 6 bases and J lost 7 bases. The CDR3 consists of 16 residues. Germline CDR1 LNHDA, CDR2 SQIVND (reference sequence). Profiling relied on immunoSEQ multiplex PCR, and the TCRdb table lists in-frame clones only, not all of them. The sample has 85,000 to 130,000 clones; 94% are singletons. J is TRBJ2-1 and V is TRBV19; 9 bases align to TRBD1. The sequencing used peripheral blood, collected before pregnancy. The receptor was isolated from a female donor with multiple sclerosis, enrolled in a pregnancy study. CDR3 DNA: TGTGCCAGTAGCCCCCAGGACAGGGGCCGAGGAAATGAGCAGTTCTTC. Translating it yields CASSPQDRGRGNEQFF.